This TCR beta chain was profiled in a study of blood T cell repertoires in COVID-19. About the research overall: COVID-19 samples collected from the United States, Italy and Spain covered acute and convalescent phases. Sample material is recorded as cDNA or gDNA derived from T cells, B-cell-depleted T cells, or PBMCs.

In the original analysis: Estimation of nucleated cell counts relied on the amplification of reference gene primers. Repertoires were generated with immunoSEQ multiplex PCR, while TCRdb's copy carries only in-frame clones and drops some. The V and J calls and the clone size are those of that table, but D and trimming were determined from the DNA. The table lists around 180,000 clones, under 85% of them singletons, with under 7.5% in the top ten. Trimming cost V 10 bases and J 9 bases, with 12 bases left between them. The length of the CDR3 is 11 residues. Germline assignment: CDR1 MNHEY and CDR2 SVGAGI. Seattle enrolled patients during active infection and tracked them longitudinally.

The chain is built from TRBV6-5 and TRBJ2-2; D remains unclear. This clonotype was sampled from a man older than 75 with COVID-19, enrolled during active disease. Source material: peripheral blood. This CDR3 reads CATQVARELFF. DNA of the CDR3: TGTGCCACTCAGGTTGCCCGGGAGCTGTTTTTT.